This paragraph covers one TCR beta chain sequence. The antigen remains unidentified. The CDR3 consists of 18 residues. Assay used: immunoSEQ multiplex PCR; TCRdb lists only in-frame clones, some missing. The sample includes about 150,000 clones, more than 90% seen only once; the top ten take around 18%. The data belong to a study of T cell responses to AZD1222 COVID-19 vaccine. At the level of the study: Samples with a second dose at about 4 or about 12 weeks were pooled together.

Findings of the study overall: Per reports, nearly half of all spike-specific TCRs target regions that are unmutated in variants.

The TCR sequence derives from an adult in good health. This chain connects TRBV21-1 to TRBJ1-3; the table's D call TRBD1 went unverified against the DNA. TRBV21-1 is tagged as a pseudogene. The sequenced sample was peripheral blood, obtained on day 0 of AZD1222 vaccination. The CDR3 sequence is CASSKGGGQGASGNTIYF. DNA of the CDR3: TGTGCCAGCAGCAAAGGAGGGGGACAAGGGGCCTCTGGAAACACCATATATTTT.